This TCR beta chain originates from a study of blood T cell repertoires in COVID-19 (dated by TCRdb to 2019 to 2021). In terms of the full investigation: Samples covering the acute and convalescent phases of COVID-19 were provided by collaborators in the United States, Italy and Spain. The prospective study material was composed of cDNA or gDNA derived from T cells, B-cell-depleted T cells, or PBMCs. Deeply sampled blood TCRbeta repertoires from subjects exposed to, actively infected with, or recovered from COVID-19 were included in the dataset. A freely available public database, intended as a resource for researchers studying the immune response to SARS-CoV-2, is where the repertoires were released. The samples were drawn from the first 160 participants of the ongoing ImmuneRACE study and from 1,254 subjects provided by 6 global collaborators. A de-identified subject ID, COVID-19 status, age in years and sex were almost always included in the sample metadata. Where available, HLA class I and class II types were obtained from metadata supplied by the sample provider rather than from assay-based typing.

TCRbeta CDR3 regions were amplified from genomic DNA by means of the immunoSEQ Assay, a bias-controlled multiplex PCR. In the source study's methods: The number of nucleated cells in each sample was estimated from the amplification of reference gene primers within the assay. To quantify the absolute abundance of each unique TCRbeta CDR3 rearrangement, sequence reads were collapsed and filtered. For each sample, productive Simpson clonality was calculated by taking the square root of Simpson's diversity index across productive rearrangements. TCRdb holds this immuneACCESS table with in-frame rearrangements only. Some clones are missing; in checked studies, unresolved V genes explain under half, and the rest has no known cause. That table supplies the V and J calls and clone size; D and trimming were determined from the DNA. The sample has around 400,000 clones on record, roughly 89% of them singletons. The top ten clones comprise less than 2% of the sample.

As regards this clone: It lacks a known antigen. It has no much larger one-base neighbor in the sample; base qualities were not kept.

Enrolling through a virtual design, the prospective study's participants ranged in age from roughly 18 to 89 years and lived across roughly 23 United States geographic areas. To assign participants to cohorts, the prospective study relied on clinical history that participants themselves reported in a screening survey and a study questionnaire. For ImmuneRACE Cohort 3, a participant was defined as recovered based on two consecutive negative NP/OP PCR tests, clearance by a healthcare professional, or resolution of symptoms. Mobile phlebotomists in the prospective study collected whole blood, serum and a nasopharyngeal or oropharyngeal swab from every participant. Additional blood draws and questionnaires over a 2-month period could optionally be provided by prospective study participants. Prospective study blood samples were shipped either frozen or at room temperature before DNA extraction. What the work shows at the level of the full study, not this receptor alone: Clinical and demographic metadata were provided uncurated, with the amount varying by source and participant.

The sequencing input was PBMCs or T cells enriched from blood (not recorded which). This receptor was taken from a woman aged 30 to 39 who had recovered from COVID-19.

The nucleotide sequence reads as follows: TGCGCCAGCAGCTTGGGCCTGGGGGAGGGTGAAAAACTGTTTTTT. It encodes CASSLGLGEGEKLFF. The chain is encoded by TRBV5-1 joined to TRBJ1-4; the D segment could be TRBD1, given 5 matching bases. The CDR3 numbers 15 residues from cysteine through phenylalanine. Just CDR3 DNA is preserved here, 45 bases in frame from base 1. For CDR1 and CDR2, the germline V gene lists SGHRS and YFSETQ. Deletion took 0 bases off V and 7 bases off J, with a span of 13 bases between the germline ends.